This TCR beta chain was sequenced in a study of T cells in Graves' hyperthyroidism and ophthalmopathy. The V gene's germline CDR1 is SGHAT and CDR2 FQDESV (reference sequence). The ends were cut back, 5 bases at V and 7 bases at J, with 8 bases in the middle. The CDR3 spans 12 residues. Amplification targeted TCR beta CDR3 regions from RNA transcripts. The study used the HTBI primer set for a first-round RT-PCR of the TCR CDR3. TCRdb processed the multiplex PCR reads anew with MiXCR; each CDR3 protein has one entry. This table has 300,000 to 450,000 distinct CDR3 sequences, 15% to 20% appearing once. In its sample, this clonotype was seen many times.

Sequencing was carried out using blood. The source of this sequence is a woman aged 40 to 55 with Graves' ophthalmopathy. V gene TRBV11-1 combines with J gene TRBJ2-2; D unresolved. CDR3 sequence: CASSQDGGELFF. The CDR3 bases are TGTGCCAGCAGCCAGGACGGCGGGGAGCTGTTTTTT.